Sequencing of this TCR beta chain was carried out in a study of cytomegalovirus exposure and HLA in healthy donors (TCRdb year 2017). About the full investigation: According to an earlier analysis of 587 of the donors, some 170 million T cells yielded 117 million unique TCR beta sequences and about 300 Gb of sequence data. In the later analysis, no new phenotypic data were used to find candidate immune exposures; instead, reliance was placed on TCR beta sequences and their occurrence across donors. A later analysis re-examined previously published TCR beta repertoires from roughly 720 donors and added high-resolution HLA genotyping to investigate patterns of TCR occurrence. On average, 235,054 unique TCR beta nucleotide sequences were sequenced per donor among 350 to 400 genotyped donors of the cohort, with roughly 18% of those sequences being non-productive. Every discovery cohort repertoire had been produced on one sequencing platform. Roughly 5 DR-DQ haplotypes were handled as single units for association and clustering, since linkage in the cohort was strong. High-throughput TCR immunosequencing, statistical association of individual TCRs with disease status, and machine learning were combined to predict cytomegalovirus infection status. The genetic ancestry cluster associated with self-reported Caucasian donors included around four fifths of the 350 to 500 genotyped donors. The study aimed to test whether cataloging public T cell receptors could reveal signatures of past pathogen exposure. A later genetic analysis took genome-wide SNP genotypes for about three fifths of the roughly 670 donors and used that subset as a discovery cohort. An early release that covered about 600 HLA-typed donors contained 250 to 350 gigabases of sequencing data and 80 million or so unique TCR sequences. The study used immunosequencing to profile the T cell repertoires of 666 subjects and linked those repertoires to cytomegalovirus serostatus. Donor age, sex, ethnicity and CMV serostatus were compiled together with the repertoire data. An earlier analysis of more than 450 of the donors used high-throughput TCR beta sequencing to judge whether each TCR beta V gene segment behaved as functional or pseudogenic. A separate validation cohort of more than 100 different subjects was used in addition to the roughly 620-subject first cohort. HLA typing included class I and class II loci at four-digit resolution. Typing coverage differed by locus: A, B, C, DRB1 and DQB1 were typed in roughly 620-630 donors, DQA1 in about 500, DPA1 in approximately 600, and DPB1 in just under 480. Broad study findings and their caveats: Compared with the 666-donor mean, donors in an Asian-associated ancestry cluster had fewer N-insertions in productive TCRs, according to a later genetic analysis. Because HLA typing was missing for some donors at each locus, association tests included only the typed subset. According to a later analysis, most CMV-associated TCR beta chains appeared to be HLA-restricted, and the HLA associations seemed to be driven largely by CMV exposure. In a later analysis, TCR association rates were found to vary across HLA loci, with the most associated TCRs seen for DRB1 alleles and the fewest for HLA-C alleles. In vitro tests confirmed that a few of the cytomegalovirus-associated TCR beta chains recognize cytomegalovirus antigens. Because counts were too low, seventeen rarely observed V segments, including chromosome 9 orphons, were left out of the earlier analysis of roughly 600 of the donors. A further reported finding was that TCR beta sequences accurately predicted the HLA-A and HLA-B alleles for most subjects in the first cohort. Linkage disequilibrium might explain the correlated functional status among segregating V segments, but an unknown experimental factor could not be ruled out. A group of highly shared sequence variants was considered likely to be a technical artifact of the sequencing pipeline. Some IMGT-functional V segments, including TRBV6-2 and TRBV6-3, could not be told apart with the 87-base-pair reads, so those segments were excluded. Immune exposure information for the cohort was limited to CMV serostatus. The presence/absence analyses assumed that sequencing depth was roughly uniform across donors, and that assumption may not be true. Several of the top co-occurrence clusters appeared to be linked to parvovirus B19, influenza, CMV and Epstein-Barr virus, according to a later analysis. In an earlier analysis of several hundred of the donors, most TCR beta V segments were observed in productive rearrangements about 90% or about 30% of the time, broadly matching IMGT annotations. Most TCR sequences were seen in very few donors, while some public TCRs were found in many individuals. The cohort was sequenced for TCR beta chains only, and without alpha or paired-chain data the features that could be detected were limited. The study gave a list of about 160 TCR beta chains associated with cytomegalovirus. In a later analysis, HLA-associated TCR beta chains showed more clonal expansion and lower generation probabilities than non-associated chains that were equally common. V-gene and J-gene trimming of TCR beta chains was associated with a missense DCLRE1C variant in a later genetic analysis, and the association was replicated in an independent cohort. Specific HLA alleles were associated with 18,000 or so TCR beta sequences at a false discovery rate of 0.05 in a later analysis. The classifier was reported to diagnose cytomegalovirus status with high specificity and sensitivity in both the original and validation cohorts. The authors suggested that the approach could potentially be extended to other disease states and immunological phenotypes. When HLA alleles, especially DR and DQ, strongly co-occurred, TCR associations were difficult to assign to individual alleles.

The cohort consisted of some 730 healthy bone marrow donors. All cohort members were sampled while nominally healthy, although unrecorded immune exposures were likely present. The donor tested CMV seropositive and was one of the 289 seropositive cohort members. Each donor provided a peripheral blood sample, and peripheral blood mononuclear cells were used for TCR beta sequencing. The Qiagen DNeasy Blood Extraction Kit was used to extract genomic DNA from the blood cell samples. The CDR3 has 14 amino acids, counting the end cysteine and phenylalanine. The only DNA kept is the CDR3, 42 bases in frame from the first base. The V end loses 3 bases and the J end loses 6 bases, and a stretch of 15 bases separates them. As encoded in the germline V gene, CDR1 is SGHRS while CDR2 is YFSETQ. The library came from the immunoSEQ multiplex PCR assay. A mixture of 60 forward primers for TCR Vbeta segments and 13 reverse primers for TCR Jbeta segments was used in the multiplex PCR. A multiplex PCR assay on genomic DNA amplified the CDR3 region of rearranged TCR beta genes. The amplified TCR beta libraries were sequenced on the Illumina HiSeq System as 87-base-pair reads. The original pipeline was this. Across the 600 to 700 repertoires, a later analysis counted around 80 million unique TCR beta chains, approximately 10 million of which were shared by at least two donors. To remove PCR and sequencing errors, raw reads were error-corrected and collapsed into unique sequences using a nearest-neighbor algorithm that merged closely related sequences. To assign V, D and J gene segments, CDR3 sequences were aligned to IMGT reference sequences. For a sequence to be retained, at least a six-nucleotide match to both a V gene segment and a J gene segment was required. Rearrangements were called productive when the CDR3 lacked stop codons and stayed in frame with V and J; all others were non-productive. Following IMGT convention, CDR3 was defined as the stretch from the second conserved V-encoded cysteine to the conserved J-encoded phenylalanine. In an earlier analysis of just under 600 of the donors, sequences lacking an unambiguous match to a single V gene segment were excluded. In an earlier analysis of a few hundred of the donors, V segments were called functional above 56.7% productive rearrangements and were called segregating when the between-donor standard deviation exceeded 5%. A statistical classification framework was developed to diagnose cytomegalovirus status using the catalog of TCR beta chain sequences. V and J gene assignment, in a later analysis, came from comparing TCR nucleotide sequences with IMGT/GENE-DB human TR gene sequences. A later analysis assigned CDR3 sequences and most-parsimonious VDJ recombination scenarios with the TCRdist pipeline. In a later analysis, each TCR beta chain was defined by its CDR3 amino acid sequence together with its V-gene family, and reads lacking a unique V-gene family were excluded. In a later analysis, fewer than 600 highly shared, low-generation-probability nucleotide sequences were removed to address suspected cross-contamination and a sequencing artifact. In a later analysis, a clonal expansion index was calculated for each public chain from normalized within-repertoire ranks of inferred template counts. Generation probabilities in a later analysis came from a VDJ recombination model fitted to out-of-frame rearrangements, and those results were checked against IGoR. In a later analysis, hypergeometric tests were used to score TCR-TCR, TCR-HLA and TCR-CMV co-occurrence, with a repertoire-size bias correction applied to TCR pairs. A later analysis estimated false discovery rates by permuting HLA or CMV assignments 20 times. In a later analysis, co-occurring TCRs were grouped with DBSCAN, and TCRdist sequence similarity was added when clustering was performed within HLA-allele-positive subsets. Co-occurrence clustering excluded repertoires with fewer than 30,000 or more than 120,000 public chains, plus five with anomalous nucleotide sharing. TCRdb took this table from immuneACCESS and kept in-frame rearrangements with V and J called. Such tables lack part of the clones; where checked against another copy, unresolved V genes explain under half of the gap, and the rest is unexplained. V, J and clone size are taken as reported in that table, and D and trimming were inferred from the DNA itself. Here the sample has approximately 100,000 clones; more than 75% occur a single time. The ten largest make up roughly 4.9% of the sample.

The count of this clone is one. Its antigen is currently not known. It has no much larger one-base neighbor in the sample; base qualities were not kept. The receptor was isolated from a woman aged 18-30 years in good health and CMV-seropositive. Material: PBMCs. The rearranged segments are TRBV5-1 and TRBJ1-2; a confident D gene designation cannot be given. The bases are TGCGCCAGCAGCTGGCAAACGGGGATTGATGGCTACACCTTC. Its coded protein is CASSWQTGIDGYTF.